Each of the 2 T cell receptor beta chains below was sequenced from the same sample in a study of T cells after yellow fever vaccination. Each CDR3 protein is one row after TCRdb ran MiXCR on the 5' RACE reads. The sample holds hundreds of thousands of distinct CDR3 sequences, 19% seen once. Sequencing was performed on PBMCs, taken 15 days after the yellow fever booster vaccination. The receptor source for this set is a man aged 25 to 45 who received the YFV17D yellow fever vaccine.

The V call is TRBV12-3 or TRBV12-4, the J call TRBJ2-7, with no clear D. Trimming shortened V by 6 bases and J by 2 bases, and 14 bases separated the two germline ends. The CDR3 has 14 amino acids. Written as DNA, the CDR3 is TGTGCCAGCAGCCGCGGTGGCGAGACCTACGAGCAGTACTTC. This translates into CASSRGGETYEQYF.

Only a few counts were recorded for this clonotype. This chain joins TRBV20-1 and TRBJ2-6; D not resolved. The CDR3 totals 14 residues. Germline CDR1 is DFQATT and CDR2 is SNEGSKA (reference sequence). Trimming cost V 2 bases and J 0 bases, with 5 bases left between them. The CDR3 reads CSARQLSGANVLTF. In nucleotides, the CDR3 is TGCAGTGCTAGACAACTCTCTGGGGCCAACGTCCTGACTTTC.